The sequence of this T cell receptor (beta chain) was determined in a study of T cell responses to AZD1222 COVID-19 vaccine. Germline loops: CDR1 MDHEN, CDR2 SYDVKM. V was shortened by 9 bases and J by 7 bases, with 15 bases between the two germline ends. The CDR3 has 12 amino acids. Whole-study findings and limits: Repertoire sampling occurred only after the peak T cell response.

A note on this clone: Its antigen is not known.

Sequencing was performed with immunoSEQ multiplex PCR; in TCRdb, only in-frame clones are kept and a portion is missing. This table has more than 95,000 clones, over 70% appearing once. The TCR comes from an adult in good health. Sequences were derived from peripheral blood, sampled on day 0 of AZD1222 vaccination. The rearrangement uses TRBV28 and TRBJ2-5, with D uncertain. DNA of the CDR3: TGTGCCAGTTTTGGTGGGAAAGGGACCCAGTACTTC. Translated: CASFGGKGTQYF.